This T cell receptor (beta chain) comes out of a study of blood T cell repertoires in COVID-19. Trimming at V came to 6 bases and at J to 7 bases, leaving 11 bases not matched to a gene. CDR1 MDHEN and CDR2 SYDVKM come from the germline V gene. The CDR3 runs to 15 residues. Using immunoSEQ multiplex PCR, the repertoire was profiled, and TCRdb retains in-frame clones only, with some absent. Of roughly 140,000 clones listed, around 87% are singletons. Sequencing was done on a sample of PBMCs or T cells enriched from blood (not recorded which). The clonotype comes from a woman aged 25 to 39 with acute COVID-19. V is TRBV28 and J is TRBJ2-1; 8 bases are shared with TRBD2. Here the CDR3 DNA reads TGTGCCAGCAGCTTACTAGCGGAGAGGTCGAATGAGCAGTTCTTC. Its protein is CASSLLAERSNEQFF.